What follows is one TCR beta chain and its context. Repertoires were generated with immunoSEQ multiplex PCR, while TCRdb's copy carries only in-frame clones and drops some. The sample records over 150,000 clones, 80% being singletons. These data originate in a study of blood T cell repertoires in COVID-19. In germline, CDR1 is MGHRA, CDR2 YSYEKL. The CDR3 contains 14 residues. The V end was cut by 3 bases, the J end by 9 bases, with 12 bases between. The receptor comes from a woman aged 55-75 years who had recovered from COVID-19. Specimen: PBMCs or T cells enriched from blood (not recorded which). The chain uses TRBV4-1 and TRBJ1-6; D ambiguous. The CDR3 DNA follows: TGCGCCAGCAGCCAGACACTTTTGGGTTCACCCCTCCACTTT. This translates into CASSQTLLGSPLHF.